These 29 T cell receptor beta chains came from one sample sequenced in a study of CD8 T cells in ankylosing spondylitis. TCRdb reanalysed the 5' RACE reads using MiXCR and keeps one entry per CDR3 protein. The sample has approximately 100,000 distinct CDR3 sequences, about 24% seen once; the top ten hold more than 9%. The sequenced sample consisted of synovial fluid, either unsorted or a sorted T cell fraction (not recorded which). These receptors originate from a male donor with ankylosing spondylitis.

This chain links TRBV5-1 with TRBJ1-4; D unresolved. The CDR3 runs to 14 residues. Germline values: CDR1 SGHRS, CDR2 YFSETQ. V was pared by 0 bases and J by 0 bases, with 3 bases between. The CDR3 spells CASSLDTTNEKLFF. CDR3 DNA: TGCGCCAGCAGCTTGGACACAACTAATGAAAAACTGTTTTTT.

In this sample, this clonotype turned up a few times. The V and J genes are TRBV12-5 and TRBJ2-2; 7 bases match TRBD2. There are 16 residues in the CDR3. Germline CDR1 and CDR2: LGHNT and FRNRAP. V gave up 5 bases and J gave up 0 bases; unmatched junction bases: 6. CDR3 in amino acids: CASGGGGVTNTGELFF. Written as DNA, the CDR3 is TGTGCTAGTGGTGGTGGGGGGGTTACGAACACCGGGGAGCTGTTTTTT.

The rearrangement uses TRBV9 and TRBJ1-3; unclear D gene. V was shortened by 0 bases and J by 3 bases, with 4 bases between the two germline ends. Germline loops: CDR1 SGDLS, CDR2 YYNGEE. CDR3 size: 13 residues. CDR3 in amino acids: CASSVAFGNTIYF. DNA of the CDR3: TGTGCCAGCAGCGTAGCGTTTGGAAACACCATATATTTT. Full variable domain (remainder filled in from reference TRBV9 and TRBJ1-3): DSGVTQTPKHLITATGQRVTLRCSPRSGDLSVYWYQQSLDQGLQFLIQYYNGEERAKGNILERFSAQQFPDLHSELNLSSLELGDSALYFCASSVAFGNTIYFGEGSWLTVV.

This clonotype was counted between two and nine times. This chain joins TRBV10-3 and TRBJ2-6, with TRBD1 matching over 7 bases. CDR3 length equals 16 residues. J gave up 4 bases and V 3 bases, and 6 bases lay outside the gene matches. CDR1 and CDR2 from the germline V gene are ENHRY and SYGVKD. The CDR3 DNA reads as TGTGCCATCAGTGACCATACAGGGGCAGGGGCCAACGTCCTGACTTTC. As protein: CAISDHTGAGANVLTF.

This chain joins TRBV7-8 and TRBJ2-7, with D unclear. The CDR3 consists of 12 residues. Germline CDR1 is SGHVS and CDR2 is FQNEAQ. V lost 4 bases and J 4 bases, leaving 8 bases between the germline ends. The CDR3 here is CASSSWWYEQYV. The CDR3 nucleotides are TGTGCCAGCAGCTCTTGGTGGTACGAGCAGTACGTC.

This chain uses TRBV11-3 with TRBJ2-3, with unresolved D. CDR3 length equals 14 residues. From germline, CDR1 is SGHNT and CDR2 YENEEA. V lost 4 bases, J lost 4 bases, and 12 bases lay in between. CDR3 DNA: TGTGCCAGCAGCTCCAGAATTCCCCCAGATACGCAGTATTTT. Translated, it gives CASSSRIPPDTQYF.

This clonotype was picked up a small number of times. V gene TRBV6-5 combines with J gene TRBJ2-3; no firm D call. Germline lookup yields CDR1 MNHEY and CDR2 SVGAGI. The CDR3 runs to 16 residues. Trimming shortened V by 0 bases and J by 1 base, and 11 bases separated the two germline ends. The CDR3 DNA reads TGTGCCAGCAGTTACTCTTCGGCTTTCGGCACAGATACGCAGTATTTT. Protein sequence: CASSYSSAFGTDTQYF.

The rearrangement uses TRBV3-1 and TRBJ2-1, with TRBD2 identical over 10 bases. This CDR3 region has 15 residues. Germline CDR1 reads LGHDT; CDR2 reads YNNKEL (reference sequence). With 3 bases clipped from V and 8 bases from J, the junction kept 7 bases outside the gene matches. CDR3 nucleotide sequence: TGTGCCAGCAGCCATACCGGGACTAGCGATTATGAGCAGTTCTTC. Its translation is CASSHTGTSDYEQFF.

This clonotype was detected a few times. The chain uses TRBV11-2 and TRBJ1-3; no firm D call. The CDR3 contains 17 residues. Germline loops: CDR1 SGHAT, CDR2 FQNNGV. Trimming took off 4 bases at V and 0 bases at J, with 16 bases between the two ends. CDR3 in DNA: TGTGCCAGCAGCTCGACCCCTAGGCAATCCTCTGGAAACACCATATATTTT. Translated, it gives CASSSTPRQSSGNTIYF. Full variable domain (outside the CDR3, taken from reference TRBV11-2 and TRBJ1-3): EAGVAQSPRYKIIEKRQSVAFWCNPISGHATLYWYQQILGQGPKLLIQFQNNGVVDDSQLPKDRFSAERLKGVDSTLKIQPAKLEDSAVYLCASSSTPRQSSGNTIYFGEGSWLTVV.

This clonotype showed up just a few times. The chain uses TRBV5-1 and TRBJ2-3, with 9 nucleotides matching TRBD2. Germline lookup yields CDR1 SGHRS and CDR2 YFSETQ. This CDR3 has 15 amino acids. J was trimmed by 2 bases and V by 3 bases; bases with no gene match: 4. The CDR3 reads CASSSSGAPTDTQYF. CDR3 bases: TGCGCCAGCAGCTCTAGCGGGGCCCCCACAGATACGCAGTATTTT. Together with reference TRBV5-1 and TRBJ2-3, the CDR3 gives the full variable domain: KAGVTQTPRYLIKTRGQQVTLSCSPISGHRSVSWYQQTPGQGLQFLFEYFSETQRNKGNFPGRFSGRQFSNSRSEMNVSTLELGDSALYLCASSSSGAPTDTQYFGPGTRLTVL.

A few counts support this clonotype. The V gene is TRBV6-1, the J gene TRBJ2-2; D not resolved. The CDR3 length is 14 residues. V gave up 8 bases and J gave up 1 base, with 11 bases separating them. Germline V CDR1 and CDR2: MNHNS, SASEGT. The CDR3 spells CASAWTVNTGELFF. The CDR3 bases are TGTGCCAGCGCTTGGACGGTGAACACCGGGGAGCTGTTTTTT.

J is TRBJ2-5 and V is TRBV6-5; the match to TRBD1 covers 8 bases. CDR1 is MNHEY, CDR2 SVGAGI, per germline. This CDR3 comprises 14 residues. Trimming at V came to 4 bases and at J to 7 bases, leaving 8 bases not matched to a gene. CDR3 bases: TGTGCCAGCAGTTCCCCGGACAGGGCGGGGACCCAGTACTTC. Residues: CASSSPDRAGTQYF.

This clonotype was found a few times. The chain joins TRBV29-1 to TRBJ1-1, with D possibly TRBD1 on 5 matching bases. Trimming pared 8 bases from V and 0 bases from J, leaving 7 bases between. Germline CDR1 reads SQVTM; CDR2 reads ANQGSEA. The CDR3 loop spans 11 amino acids. In DNA form, the CDR3 reads TGCAGCACAGGAGTGAACACTGAAGCTTTCTTT. This sequence encodes CSTGVNTEAFF.

J is TRBJ2-5 and V is TRBV20-1; maybe TRBD2 (5 bases). Germline V CDR1 and CDR2: DFQATT, SNEGSKA (reference sequence). The CDR3 totals 12 residues. V was clipped by 8 bases and J by 2 bases, with 12 bases between them. CDR3 nucleotide sequence: TGCAGTTCCCTAGGGAGACAAGAGACCCAGTACTTC. Amino acid sequence: CSSLGRQETQYF.

About this clonotype itself: One end of the junction fails to match germline, which may point to a read error. The CDR3 coding sequence is TGTGCCAGCAGAGAAGACAGGGTAGGCACCGGGGAGCTGTTTTTT. As protein: CASREDRVGTGELFF. This chain joins TRBV2 and TRBJ2-2, with 7 bases matching TRBD1. The CDR3 contains 15 residues. Per germline, CDR1 SNHLY and CDR2 FYNNEI. Drawing the rest from reference TRBV2 and TRBJ2-2, the complete variable domain is EPEVTQTPSHQVTQMGQEVILRCVPISNHLYFYWYRQILGQKVEFLVSFYNNEISEKSEIFDDQFSVERPDGSNFTLKIRSTKLEDSAMYFCASREDRVGTGELFFGEGSRLTVL.

The sample holds a few counts of this clonotype. The genes are TRBV19 and TRBJ1-6; TRBD1 matches 11 bases. The germline V gene has CDR1 LNHDA and CDR2 SQIVND (reference sequence). The V gene end was trimmed by 10 bases and the J gene end by 7 bases; junction bases not matched to a gene: 6. CDR3 size: 14 residues. The CDR3 DNA is TGTGCCACCCGGGACAGGGGGGGCAATTCACCCCTCCACTTT. This gives the protein CATRDRGGNSPLHF.

V is TRBV6-4 and J is TRBJ1-4; D not resolved. The CDR3 is 13 residues long. Germline V CDR1 and CDR2: MRHNA, SNTAGT. V gave up 1 base and J gave up 11 bases, with 11 bases separating them. The CDR3 nucleotides read TGTGCCAGCAGTGACTTGGACGGACCGAAACTGTTTTTT. Its translation: CASSDLDGPKLFF.

V and J are TRBV27 and TRBJ1-5; D not certain. This CDR3 has 16 amino acids. Per germline, CDR1 MNHEY and CDR2 SMNVEV (reference sequence). Trimming took 6 bases from V and 0 from J, leaving 15 bases between them. The CDR3 nucleotides are TGTGCCAGCAGGTCCGACGGAGTCAATAGCAATCAGCCCCAGCATTTT. As protein: CASRSDGVNSNQPQHF.

This clonotype has more than one count but fewer than ten. DNA of the CDR3: TGTGCCAGCACTCCGGACAGCTCTGGGGCCAACGTCCTGACTTTC. It codes for CASTPDSSGANVLTF. This chain uses TRBV2 with TRBJ2-6, with D possibly being TRBD1 (6 bases). The CDR3 runs 15 residues. Per the germline V gene, CDR1 is SNHLY and CDR2 is FYNNEI. The V end lost 7 bases, the J end lost 0 bases, and 10 bases lay between the germline ends.

The V gene is TRBV10-1, the J gene TRBJ2-2, with unresolved D. The CDR3 consists of 13 residues. Trimming pared 3 bases from V and 7 bases from J, leaving 9 bases between. CDR1 is WNHNN and CDR2 is SYGVQD in the germline V gene (reference sequence). CDR3 amino acids: CASSDPPDGELFF. CDR3 DNA sequence: TGCGCCAGCAGTGATCCACCGGACGGGGAGCTGTTTTTT.

The chain uses TRBV6-1 and TRBJ2-2; D uncertain. The CDR3 has 16 amino acids. Trimming cost V 6 bases and J 0 bases, with 14 bases left between them. Germline CDR1 reads MNHNS; CDR2 reads SASEGT. CDR3 in amino acids: CASSQFQASNTGELFF. In DNA form, the CDR3 reads TGTGCCAGCAGCCAATTTCAGGCATCGAACACCGGGGAGCTGTTTTTT.

In its sample, this clonotype was seen many times. This rearrangement joins TRBV5-1 to TRBJ2-3; 7 bases match TRBD2. Germline assignment: CDR1 SGHRS and CDR2 YFSETQ. There are 15 residues in the CDR3. The J segment lost 10 bases and the V segment lost 4 bases, leaving 15 bases of the junction unmatched. In nucleotides, the CDR3 is TGCGCCAGCAGCGGGTCACGGGAGGCCAGCTTATCGCAGTATTTT. Encoded protein: CASSGSREASLSQYF.

This clonotype was counted only a few times. This chain joins TRBV21-1 and TRBJ2-7. TRBV21-1 is shown as a pseudogene. There are 11 residues in the CDR3. The CDR3 coding sequence is TGTGCCAGCAAGGGAATCTACGAGCAGTACTTC. Its protein is CASKGIYEQYF.

The chain recombines TRBV5-4 with TRBJ1-6, with unresolved D. The germline gives CDR1 SGHNT, CDR2 YYREEE (reference sequence). The CDR3 runs to 20 residues. Between the trimmed V and J ends, which lost 3 bases and 0 bases, there was a span of 22 bases. CDR3 coding DNA: TGTGCCAGCAGCTCTGTTTTAATGGACGCAAGGAGCTCCTATAATTCACCCCTCCACTTT. Residues: CASSSVLMDARSSYNSPLHF.

The gene calls are TRBV9 and TRBJ2-5; D is perhaps TRBD2 (7 bases). CDR3 size: 15 residues. Germline lookup yields CDR1 SGDLS and CDR2 YYNGEE. With 3 bases removed from V and 5 bases from J, the gap between germline ends came to 17 bases. Written as DNA, the CDR3 is TGTGCCAGCAGCGCTCGGGGGGCGATGGGGGAGACCCAGTACTTC. This gives the protein CASSARGAMGETQYF.

The CDR3 coding sequence is TGCGCCAGCAGCATGGGGCTGCAGGTGACCCAGTACTTC. Translated: CASSMGLQVTQYF. V usage is TRBV5-1 and J usage is TRBJ2-5, with D possibly TRBD1 on 5 matching bases. The CDR3 sequence is 13 residues long. V shed 4 bases and J shed 7 bases, with 14 bases lying between them. CDR1 is SGHRS and CDR2 is YFSETQ in the germline V gene.

There are a few counts of this clonotype. This sequence joins TRBV20-1 and TRBJ2-7, with TRBD1 matching over 7 bases. V shed 3 bases, J shed 2 bases, and the junction held 10 bases outside the gene matches. This CDR3 spans 15 amino acids. Germline V gene lookup returns CDR1 DFQATT and CDR2 SNEGSKA (reference sequence). The CDR3 nucleotides read TGCAGTGCTAGGGCAAAGGACAGGTTAGCCTACGAGCAGTACTTC. Residues: CSARAKDRLAYEQYF.

This clonotype appeared a few times. The chain joins TRBV5-6 to TRBJ2-3, with 7 positions matching TRBD1. The germline gives CDR1 SGHDT, CDR2 YYEEEE. The CDR3 is made up of 15 amino acids. V lost 2 bases to trimming and J lost 5 bases; unmatched junction nucleotides: 8. CDR3 loop: CASSFRDRREDTQYF. DNA of the CDR3: TGTGCCAGCAGCTTCCGGGACAGAAGAGAAGATACGCAGTATTTT.

The chain is built from TRBV20-1 and TRBJ1-2; the match to TRBD1 covers 7 bases. The junction had 6 bases not matched to a gene; V was cut back by 2 bases and J by 3 bases. The CDR3 runs to 14 residues. Germline V gives CDR1 DFQATT, CDR2 SNEGSKA (reference sequence). The CDR3 loop reads CSARSGQGDYGYTF. Written as DNA, the CDR3 is TGCAGTGCTAGATCTGGGCAGGGGGACTATGGCTACACCTTC.